The 21 T cell receptor beta chains in this list originate from one sample, sequenced in a study of blood T cell repertoires in COVID-19. Only in-frame clones appear in the TCRdb table, and some are missing; sequencing was by immunoSEQ multiplex PCR. The repertoire includes about 140,000 clones, about three quarters of them detected once, and roughly 2% sits in the top ten. Sequenced sample: peripheral blood. The receptors originated from a woman aged 60-75 years with acute or convalescent COVID-19.

The chain recombines TRBV20-1 with TRBJ2-3, with D possibly TRBD2 on 6 matching bases. The CDR3 length is 12 residues. The V gene lost 3 bases and the J gene lost 4 bases, with 8 bases spanning the gap. Germline V gene data show CDR1 as DFQATT and CDR2 as SNEGSKA (reference sequence). The CDR3 DNA reads TGCAGTGCTAGTGGGGAGGCAGATACGCAGTATTTT. Its translation is CSASGEADTQYF.

The V and J genes are TRBV4-1 and TRBJ2-1, with TRBD1 identical over 8 bases. The CDR3 spans 16 residues. Trimming removed 0 bases from V and 15 bases from J; junction bases left unmatched: 16. CDR1 and CDR2 (germline): MGHRA, YSYEKL. This chain's CDR3 is CASSQDFNRGVTYPFF. The CDR3 DNA follows: TGCGCCAGCAGCCAAGATTTCAACAGGGGGGTAACATACCCGTTCTTC.

The gene calls are TRBV11-2 and TRBJ2-1; 7 bases are a match to TRBD1. V dropped 1 base and J dropped 12; count of bases not matched to a gene: 3. CDR1 is SGHAT and CDR2 is FQNNGV in the germline V gene. CDR3 size: 12 residues. Here the CDR3 DNA reads TGTGCCAGCAGCTTAGCCCGACAGGGGCAGTTCTTC. Translated: CASSLARQGQFF.

There are a few counts of this clone. V gene TRBV12-5 combines with J gene TRBJ1-4; a weak D match, TRBD1 (5 bases). There are 16 residues in the CDR3. The V gene's germline CDR1 is LGHNT and CDR2 FRNRAP. V was pared by 0 bases and J by 5 bases, with 13 bases between. In nucleotides, the CDR3 is TGTGCTAGTGGTTTGGTACATCAGGGAGGGAATGAAAAACTGTTTTTT. Amino acid sequence: CASGLVHQGGNEKLFF.

About this clone: At one boundary the junction diverges from the germline segment, which might be a read error. The chain couples TRBV6-5 to TRBJ2-7, with 9 bases fitting TRBD2. Germline V gives CDR1 MNHEY, CDR2 SVGAGI. The CDR3 totals 14 residues. CDR3 sequence (DNA): TGTGCCAGCGGTTACAGGGGACTAGCCGGCGAGCAGTACTTC. This translates into CASGYRGLAGEQYF.

The rearrangement uses TRBV28 and TRBJ1-5; D may be TRBD1 (5 bases). Germline V gene lookup returns CDR1 MDHEN and CDR2 SYDVKM. Trimming pared 5 bases from V and 0 bases from J, leaving 8 bases between. This CDR3 has 14 amino acids. The chain's CDR3 is CASSADNSNQPQHF. The CDR3 DNA reads as TGTGCCAGCAGTGCGGACAATAGCAATCAGCCCCAGCATTTT.

The chain has TRBV3-1 (or the pseudogene TRBV3-2) and TRBJ2-7; 7 bases align to TRBD1. V lost 0 bases, J lost 4 bases, and 6 bases stayed unmatched. CDR1 is LGHDT and CDR2 is YNNKEL in the germline V gene (reference sequence). The CDR3 runs 15 residues. CDR3 DNA sequence: TGTGCCAGCAGCCAAGAGGGACAGTTCTCTTACGAGCAGTACTTC. Its translation: CASSQEGQFSYEQYF.

The J gene is TRBJ1-1, the V gene TRBV28; 8 bases map to TRBD1. The V gene end was trimmed by 7 bases and the J gene end by 0 bases; junction bases not matched to a gene: 28. The CDR3 covers 22 residues. In germline, CDR1 is MDHEN, CDR2 SYDVKM. The DNA of the CDR3 is TGTGCCAGCACTACCCTCCCGGCGGGACAGGTCGAATTGGCTGGGTTGAACACTGAAGCTTTCTTT. Translated, it gives CASTTLPAGQVELAGLNTEAFF. Variable domain in full (rest from reference TRBV28 and TRBJ1-1): DVKVTQSSRYLVKRTGEKVFLECVQDMDHENMFWYRQDPGLGLRLIYFSYDVKMKEKGDIPEGYSVSREKKERFSLILESASTNQTSMYLCASTTLPAGQVELAGLNTEAFFGQGTRLTVV.

This sequence joins TRBV14 and TRBJ2-5; D unresolved. The CDR3 has 13 amino acids. Between the trimmed V and J ends, which lost 2 bases and 1 base, there was a span of 5 bases. Germline lookup yields CDR1 SGHDN and CDR2 FVKESK. CDR3 in amino acids: CASSQRFQETQYF. The CDR3 bases are TGTGCCAGCAGCCAACGGTTCCAAGAGACCCAGTACTTC. Filled out from reference TRBV14 and TRBJ2-5, the complete variable domain reads EAGVTQFPSHSVIEKGQTVTLRCDPISGHDNLYWYRRVMGKEIKFLLHFVKESKQDESGMPNNRFLAERTGGTYSTLKVQPAELEDSGVYFCASSQRFQETQYFGPGTRLLVL.

The chain couples TRBV5-1 to TRBJ2-3; 7 nucleotides agree with TRBD2. Per the germline V gene, CDR1 is SGHRS and CDR2 is YFSETQ. The CDR3 runs to 15 residues. The V and J ends lost 0 bases and 5 bases, in that order; junction bases with no gene match: 6. DNA for the CDR3: TGCGCCAGCAGCTTGGAGGCGGGAGTTATAGATACGCAGTATTTT. Protein sequence: CASSLEAGVIDTQYF.

The V and J genes are TRBV7-9 and TRBJ1-5; TRBD1 matches 9 bases. With V trimmed by 5 bases and J by 4 bases, 9 bases remained unmatched. Germline loops: CDR1 SEHNR, CDR2 FQNEAQ (reference sequence). This CDR3 is built from 16 residues. The CDR3 DNA is TGTGCCAGCAGCCGGATGACAGGGGGGAGTAATCAGCCCCAGCATTTT. It translates to CASSRMTGGSNQPQHF.

The CDR3 bases are TGTGCCAGCAGTTACGGCGGGAGGGTCGATGAGCAGTTCTTC. This encodes CASSYGGRVDEQFF. V and J are TRBV6-6 and TRBJ2-1; 9 bases are shared with TRBD2. Germline-derived CDR1 and CDR2 are MNHNY and SVGAGI (reference sequence). Losses at the gene ends were 2 bases for V and 8 bases for J; bases not matched to a gene: 4. The CDR3 consists of 14 residues.

The rearrangement links TRBV27 to TRBJ1-1, with a weak D call TRBD1 (6 bases). Trimming removed 6 bases at V and 4 bases at J, with 18 bases between. The CDR3 has 15 amino acids. The V gene's germline CDR1 is MNHEY and CDR2 SMNVEV (reference sequence). The CDR3, as DNA: TGTGCCAGCAGGGCTGGTGGGGGCTATCGCACTGAAGCTTTCTTT. Protein: CASRAGGGYRTEAFF.

The chain joins TRBV2 to TRBJ2-5; no firm D call. The length of the CDR3 is 12 residues. V was clipped by 8 bases and J by 1 base, with 8 bases between them. The germline V gene encodes CDR1 SNHLY and CDR2 FYNNEI. The DNA of the CDR3 is TGTGCCAGCTTATCGGGCCAAGAGACCCAGTACTTC. Protein: CASLSGQETQYF.

This rearrangement joins TRBV2 to TRBJ2-7; no definite D call. V was shortened by 6 bases and J by 3 bases, with 15 bases between the two germline ends. This CDR3 region has 14 residues. Germline V gene data show CDR1 as SNHLY and CDR2 as FYNNEI. This CDR3 reads CASRPIAIFYEQYF. The DNA of the CDR3 is TGTGCCAGCAGGCCGATAGCAATTTTCTACGAGCAGTACTTC.

The chain recombines TRBV5-1 with TRBJ2-2; 9 bases align to TRBD2. With 2 bases clipped from V and 4 bases from J, the junction kept 3 bases outside the gene matches. The CDR3 totals 15 residues. Per the germline V gene, CDR1 is SGHRS and CDR2 is YFSETQ. The CDR3, as DNA: TGCGCCAGCAGCTTTGGTAGCGGGAGCACCGGGGAGCTGTTTTTT. Its protein product is CASSFGSGSTGELFF.

The V call is TRBV2, the J call TRBJ2-7, with D unresolved. The germline gives CDR1 SNHLY, CDR2 FYNNEI. The CDR3 length is 13 residues. Between the trimmed V and J ends, which lost 6 bases and 6 bases, there was a span of 15 bases. The DNA of the CDR3 is TGTGCCAGCAGCCTAAATGACTGGTCCGAGCAGTACTTC. Protein sequence: CASSLNDWSEQYF.

J is TRBJ2-7 and V is TRBV11-2, with D possibly matching TRBD1 (5 bases). Per germline, CDR1 SGHAT and CDR2 FQNNGV. There are 14 residues in the CDR3. The V gene lost 5 bases and the J gene lost 3 bases, with 14 bases spanning the gap. Here the CDR3 reads CASSPTVQGYEQYF. DNA of the CDR3: TGTGCCAGCAGCCCAACTGTCCAGGGCTACGAGCAGTACTTC.

The V gene is TRBV27, the J gene TRBJ2-7; tentative D call: TRBD1 (5 bases). V shed 2 bases and J shed 5 bases, with 10 bases lying between them. This CDR3 contains 13 residues. Germline V gene lookup returns CDR1 MNHEY and CDR2 SMNVEV (reference sequence). CDR3 residues: CASSLSRVHEQYF. CDR3 nucleotides: TGTGCCAGCAGTTTAAGCAGGGTCCACGAGCAGTACTTC.

This clone came up many times. The J gene is TRBJ1-6, the V gene TRBV19, with D uncertain. The CDR3 has 11 residues. V lost 7 bases to trimming and J lost 9 bases, with 7 bases between them. Germline-derived CDR1 and CDR2 are LNHDA and SQIVND (reference sequence). The CDR3 protein is CASNSSSPLHF. The CDR3 bases are TGTGCCAGTAATTCCTCTTCACCCCTCCACTTT.

V is TRBV30 and J is TRBJ1-5; D remains ambiguous. V shed 4 bases and J shed 6 bases, with 10 bases lying between them. Per germline, CDR1 GTSNPN and CDR2 SVGIG (reference sequence). This CDR3 is built from 12 residues. In DNA form, the CDR3 reads TGTGCCTGGAATCTCCCGGGTCAGCCCCAGCATTTT. Protein sequence: CAWNLPGQPQHF.